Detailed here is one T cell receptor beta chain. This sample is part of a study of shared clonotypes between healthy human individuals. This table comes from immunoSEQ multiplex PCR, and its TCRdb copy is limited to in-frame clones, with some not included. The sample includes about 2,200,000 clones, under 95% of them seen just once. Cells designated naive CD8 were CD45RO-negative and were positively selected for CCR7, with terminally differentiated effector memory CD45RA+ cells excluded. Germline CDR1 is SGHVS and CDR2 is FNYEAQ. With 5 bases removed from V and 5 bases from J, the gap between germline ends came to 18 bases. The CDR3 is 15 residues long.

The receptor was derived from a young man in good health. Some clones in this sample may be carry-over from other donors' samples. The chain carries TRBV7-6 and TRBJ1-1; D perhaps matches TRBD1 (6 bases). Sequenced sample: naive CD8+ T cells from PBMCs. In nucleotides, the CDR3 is TGTGCCAGCAGCACCCCCGGGGGCGGAGGGACTGAAGCTTTCTTT. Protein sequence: CASSTPGGGGTEAFF.